This T cell receptor beta chain stems from a study of spatial heterogeneity in lung cancer. About the study: A consistent excess of beta-chain over alpha-chain sequences was detected. More than 9.5 raw reads, on average, carried each unique TCR and UMI combination.

By share of the sample, this clonotype is large. Every TCR cDNA molecule bore its own unique molecular identifier. A single record per CDR3 protein comes from TCRdb applying MiXCR to the 5' RACE reads. The sample has some 3,500 distinct CDR3 sequences; approximately 25% are singletons. This sample's time point: sample taken at primary tumor resection. Unsorted whole RNA from tumor, nontumor lung or frozen PBMC underwent sequencing. Donation came from approximately 69 patients with untreated early-stage non-small cell lung cancer. V was clipped by 2 bases and J by 2 bases, with 13 bases between them. The CDR3 extends over 16 amino acids. The V gene's germline CDR1 is KGHSH and CDR2 LQKENI.

The chain couples TRBV18 to TRBJ1-5; D remains ambiguous. The sample here was normal lung tissue next to the tumor, taken at surgery. This receptor was identified in a male donor with early-stage non-small cell lung cancer. The CDR3 sequence is CASSPGRVGGNQPQHF. Written as DNA, the CDR3 is TGTGCCAGCTCACCAGGCCGGGTAGGCGGCAATCAGCCCCAGCATTTT.